This entry lists 19 T cell receptor beta chains sequenced from one sample in a study of beta chain features in type 1 diabetes. All of the isolated RNA was reverse transcribed, so expressed TCRB transcripts were sequenced. Profiling relied on immunoSEQ multiplex PCR, and the TCRdb table lists in-frame clones only, not all of them. Of a few hundred thousand clones detected, about 19% appear once; the ten largest clones hold about 0.045%. Material: naive CD4+ T cells from blood. All receptors come from a young woman in good health.

This clone was recorded a few times. CDR3 DNA: TGCAGCGTTGCGGTTACAGGGGTTCAGGCGGAGACCCAGTACTTC. Its translation: CSVAVTGVQAETQYF. The chain employs TRBV29-1 and TRBJ2-5; 7 bases fit TRBD1. Trimming removed 4 bases from V and 5 bases from J; junction bases left unmatched: 13. The CDR3 length is 15 residues. Germline CDR1 SQVTM, CDR2 ANQGSEA.

This clone was counted between two and nine times. Additional DNA sequences in this sample encode the identical CDR3. The chain joins TRBV7-2 to TRBJ2-7; 8 bases align to TRBD1. The germline V gene encodes CDR1 SGHTA and CDR2 FQGNSA. The V gene end was trimmed by 1 base and the J gene end by 4 bases; junction bases not matched to a gene: 0. CDR3 length: 13 amino acids. For the CDR3, the DNA is TGTGCCAGCAGCTTAGACAGGGGGTACGAGCAGTACTTC. Protein product: CASSLDRGYEQYF.

The rearrangement links TRBV30 to TRBJ1-6; no clear D gene. Germline V gives CDR1 GTSNPN, CDR2 SVGIG (reference sequence). This CDR3 comprises 13 residues. Trimming removed 3 bases at V and 10 bases at J, with 13 bases between. The CDR3 region is CAWRVGGGSPLHF. In DNA form, the CDR3 reads TGTGCCTGGAGAGTAGGAGGAGGATCACCCCTCCACTTT. The variable domain in full, completed from reference TRBV30 and TRBJ1-6, reads SQTIHQWPATLVQPVGSPLSLECTVEGTSNPNLYWYRQAAGRGLQLLFYSVGIGQISSEVPQNLSASRPQDRQFILSSKKLLLSDSGFYLCAWRVGGGSPLHFGNGTRLTVT.

This chain joins TRBV5-4 and TRBJ2-5, with D tentatively TRBD1 (6 bases). V was clipped by 0 bases and J by 2 bases, with 14 bases between them. Germline V gene lookup returns CDR1 SGHNT and CDR2 YYREEE (reference sequence). CDR3 size: 16 residues. The CDR3 loop reads CASSLGVQGRQETQYF. CDR3 in DNA: TGTGCCAGCAGCTTGGGGGTACAGGGTAGGCAAGAGACCCAGTACTTC.

In DNA, the CDR3 is TGCGCCAGCAGCCAACCCGGCAGGGGGGTCGGCGAGCAGTACTTC. This codes for CASSQPGRGVGEQYF. V usage is TRBV4-1 and J usage is TRBJ2-7; D is perhaps TRBD1 (7 bases). Germline V gene lookup returns CDR1 MGHRA and CDR2 YSYEKL. This CDR3 is built from 15 residues. Trimming cost V 2 bases and J 6 bases, with 17 bases left between them.

This clone was counted between two and nine times. The gene calls are TRBV2 and TRBJ2-5; 7 bases line up with TRBD2. Trimming took 9 bases from V and 5 from J; bases not matched to a gene: 9. The CDR3 sequence is 13 residues long. The germline CDR1 and CDR2 sequences are SNHLY and FYNNEI. In DNA, the CDR3 is TGTGCCAGGAGCATGGAAGCGGGGGAGACCCAGTACTTC. Amino acids: CARSMEAGETQYF.

The CDR3 here is CAILGQGVTDTQYF. DNA of the CDR3: TGTGCCATCTTGGGACAGGGAGTGACAGATACGCAGTATTTT. V usage is TRBV10-3 and J usage is TRBJ2-3, with TRBD1 identical over 9 bases. Germline lookup yields CDR1 ENHRY and CDR2 SYGVKD. CDR3 length equals 14 residues. V lost 8 bases, J lost 3 bases, and 6 bases stayed unmatched.

V usage is TRBV2 and J usage is TRBJ1-1; tentatively, D is TRBD1 (5 bases). V lost 4 bases and J lost 4, with 13 bases in between. Germline V CDR1 and CDR2: SNHLY, FYNNEI. This CDR3 region has 14 residues. As DNA, the CDR3 is TGTGCCAGCAGTGGGGTCCGCGGGGCCACTGAAGCTTTCTTT. Amino acid sequence: CASSGVRGATEAFF.

J is TRBJ1-6 and V is TRBV6-5; D is perhaps TRBD1 (6 bases). CDR1 MNHEY and CDR2 SVGAGI come from the germline V gene. The CDR3 has 15 amino acids. Trimming pared 6 bases from V and 10 bases from J, leaving 19 bases between. The CDR3 nucleotides are TGTGCCAGCAGACAGGGTTCTAAGGTCAGGTCACCCCTCCACTTT. Protein sequence: CASRQGSKVRSPLHF.

This clone was seen only a few times. Here the CDR3 reads CASSMGTGGDSNQPQHF. CDR3 DNA: TGTGCCAGCAGCATGGGGACAGGGGGGGATAGCAATCAGCCCCAGCATTTT. The rearrangement joins TRBV7-2 to TRBJ1-5; 11 nucleotides match TRBD1. Trimming at V came to 5 bases and at J to 0 bases, leaving 6 bases not matched to a gene. Germline assignment: CDR1 SGHTA and CDR2 FQGNSA. The CDR3 has 17 residues.

This clone has only a few counts. The chain is built from TRBV12-5 and TRBJ2-7; D is perhaps TRBD2 (5 bases). Looked up from germline, CDR1 is LGHNT and CDR2 is FRNRAP. This CDR3 comprises 14 residues. V was trimmed by 2 bases and J by 2 bases, leaving 10 bases between them. The CDR3 is CASGLSGGTYEQYF. The CDR3 DNA follows: TGTGCTAGTGGTTTGTCCGGAGGTACCTACGAGCAGTACTTC.

This chain joins TRBV6-5 and TRBJ2-3; D is undetermined. The CDR3 is made up of 15 amino acids. V shed 5 bases and J shed 2 bases, with 14 bases lying between them. CDR1 is MNHEY and CDR2 is SVGAGI in the germline V gene. The DNA for the CDR3 is TGTGCCAGCAGTAAGGATGGTAGCCCCACAGATACGCAGTATTTT. This gives the protein CASSKDGSPTDTQYF.

The V call is TRBV29-1, the J call TRBJ1-1, with D unresolved. V was clipped by 4 bases and J by 4 bases, with 4 bases between them. Germline V gene sequence: CDR1 SQVTM, CDR2 ANQGSEA. This CDR3 is 10 amino acids long. Written as DNA, the CDR3 is TGCAGCGTTGCTGTCACTGAAGCTTTCTTT. It encodes CSVAVTEAFF. The full variable domain, rest sourced from reference TRBV29-1 and TRBJ1-1, is SAVISQKPSRDICQRGTSLTIQCQVDSQVTMMFWYRQQPGQSLTLIATANQGSEATYESGFVIDKFPISRPNLTFSTLTVSNMSPEDSSIYLCSVAVTEAFFGQGTRLTVV.

This clone was detected only a few times. V usage is TRBV7-8 and J usage is TRBJ2-7, with D perhaps matching TRBD1 (6 bases). The CDR3 spans 11 residues. Trimming took 6 bases from V and 6 from J, leaving 9 bases between them. Per germline, CDR1 SGHVS and CDR2 FQNEAQ. CDR3 DNA sequence: TGTGCCAGCAGGAGCAGGGGCGAGCAGTACTTC. This encodes CASRSRGEQYF. Based on the CDR3 plus reference TRBV7-8 and TRBJ2-7, the full variable domain is GAGVSQSPRYKVAKRGQDVALRCDPISGHVSLFWYQQALGQGPEFLTYFQNEAQLDKSGLPSDRFFAERPEGSVSTLKIQRTQQEDSAVYLCASRSRGEQYFGPGTRLTVT.

This clone was counted only a few times. This chain joins TRBV9 and TRBJ1-1; tentative D call: TRBD1 (6 bases). Between the trimmed V and J ends, which lost 3 bases and 5 bases, there was a span of 11 bases. The germline V gene encodes CDR1 SGDLS and CDR2 YYNGEE. The CDR3 has 13 residues. The CDR3 region has the DNA TGTGCCAGCAGCGATACAGGGAAGACTGAAGCTTTCTTT. Protein product: CASSDTGKTEAFF.

There are a few counts of this clone. The V call is TRBV5-1, the J call TRBJ2-3; TRBD1 aligns across 8 bases. The CDR3 extends over 16 amino acids. Germline CDR1 SGHRS, CDR2 YFSETQ. V lost 0 bases to trimming and J lost 2 bases; unmatched junction nucleotides: 5. The CDR3 bases are TGCGCCAGCAGCTTGGGAGACAGGGGAGACACAGATACGCAGTATTTT. Its protein product is CASSLGDRGDTDTQYF.

V gene TRBV2 combines with J gene TRBJ1-1, with D perhaps TRBD1 (5 bases). Per the germline V gene, CDR1 is SNHLY and CDR2 is FYNNEI. V dropped 6 bases and J dropped 4 bases, with 12 bases sitting between them. The CDR3 has 13 residues. CDR3 region: CASSDDSSTEAFF. The CDR3 DNA is TGTGCCAGCAGCGACGACAGTAGCACTGAAGCTTTCTTT.

The chain is built from TRBV5-6 and TRBJ2-1; maybe TRBD1 (6 bases). V dropped 3 bases and J dropped 0 bases, with 13 bases sitting between them. This CDR3 is 16 amino acids long. Germline V lookup: CDR1 SGHDT, CDR2 YYEEEE. The CDR3 nucleotides are TGTGCCAGCAGCTCGGCAGGGGCAGGCTCCTACAATGAGCAGTTCTTC. Its protein is CASSSAGAGSYNEQFF.

The chain employs TRBV28 and TRBJ1-1; perhaps TRBD1 as D (6 bases). The CDR3 loop spans 16 amino acids. The V end lost 5 bases, the J end lost 0 bases, and 16 bases lay between the germline ends. Germline CDR1 and CDR2: MDHEN and SYDVKM. The DNA of the CDR3 is TGTGCCAGCAGTCCCCAGGGGTTCGCGATGAACACTGAAGCTTTCTTT. It codes for CASSPQGFAMNTEAFF. The variable domain in full, with the rest retrieved from reference TRBV28 and TRBJ1-1, is DVKVTQSSRYLVKRTGEKVFLECVQDMDHENMFWYRQDPGLGLRLIYFSYDVKMKEKGDIPEGYSVSREKKERFSLILESASTNQTSMYLCASSPQGFAMNTEAFFGQGTRLTVV.